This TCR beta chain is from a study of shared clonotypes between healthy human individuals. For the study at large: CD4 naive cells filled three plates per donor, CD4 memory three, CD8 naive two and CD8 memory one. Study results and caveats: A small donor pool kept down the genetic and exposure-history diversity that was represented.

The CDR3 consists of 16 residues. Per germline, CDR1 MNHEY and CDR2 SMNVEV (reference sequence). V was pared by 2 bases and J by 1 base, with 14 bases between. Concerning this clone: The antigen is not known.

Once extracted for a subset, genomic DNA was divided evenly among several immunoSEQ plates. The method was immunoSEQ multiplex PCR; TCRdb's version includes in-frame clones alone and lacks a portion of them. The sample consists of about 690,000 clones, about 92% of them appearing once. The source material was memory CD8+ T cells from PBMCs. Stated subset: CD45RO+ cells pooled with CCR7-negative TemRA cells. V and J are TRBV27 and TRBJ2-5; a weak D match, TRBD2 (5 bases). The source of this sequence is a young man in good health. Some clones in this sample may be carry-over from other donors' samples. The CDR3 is CASSLMPAELQETQYF. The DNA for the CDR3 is TGTGCCAGCAGTTTAATGCCAGCGGAACTCCAAGAGACCCAGTACTTC.